A selection of T cell receptor beta chains follows, all from one sample in a study of identical twins. TCRdb itself ran the 5' RACE reads through MiXCR, one entry per CDR3 protein. The sample shows just over 500,000 distinct CDR3 sequences, about 20% of them seen only once. The sample also formed part of further work on T cells expressing NK-cell markers.

Sequenced: CD4+ T cells sorted from blood. These TCRs come from a woman in her late teens or twenties in good health. Both conserved end residues are part of each CDR3. D genes are given only for firm matches. Not all rows give a size; the values are once, few, many and, for expanded clones, a class.

TRBJ1-6	TRBD1	many	TRBV11-3	TGTGCCAGCAGCTTAACAGGGGGGAATTCACCCCTCCACTTT	CASSLTGGNSPLHF
TRBJ1-2	.	few	TRBV5-1	TGCGCCAGCAGCCCACACCCCGGGTACATCTATGGCTACACCTTC	CASSPHPGYIYGYTF
TRBJ2-7	TRBD1	few	TRBV18	TGTGCCAGCTCACCACCAAGAGGACAGGGGACTTACGAGCAGTACTTC	CASSPPRGQGTYEQYF
TRBJ1-4	.	.	TRBV7-2	TGTGCCAGCACCCCGGGAGGGGGGAAAAAACTGTTTTTT	CASTPGGGKKLFF
TRBJ2-3	.	few	TRBV20-1	TGCAGTGCCCGGAGGACGTGGGCCACAGATACGCAGTATTTT	CSARRTWATDTQYF
TRBJ1-5	.	many	TRBV29-1	TGCAGCGTGGAAGACGGCAATCAGCCCCAGCATTTT	CSVEDGNQPQHF
TRBJ2-3	TRBD2	.	TRBV10-1	TGCGCCAGCAGTCCCGGGGGGGCGGCAGATACGCAGTATTTT	CASSPGGAADTQYF
TRBJ2-1	.	few	TRBV20-1	TGCAGTGCAATGGGACGTAACCTCTACAATGAGCAGTTCTTC	CSAMGRNLYNEQFF
TRBJ2-1	.	.	TRBV18	TGTGCCAGCTCACCGGGACTACAGGGCGATGAGCAGTTCTTC	CASSPGLQGDEQFF
TRBJ1-1	.	many	TRBV20-1	TGCAGTGCTAGAAGTACAACAGCGAACACTGAAGCTTTCTTT	CSARSTTANTEAFF
TRBJ2-1	TRBD2	.	TRBV5-1	TGCGCCAGCAAGGCCGGGACTAGCAATGAGCAGTTCTTC	CASKAGTSNEQFF
TRBJ2-5	.	.	TRBV6-5	TGTGCCAGCAGTTACTCGATCGGACGGGGACTGGGAAAATTTGAGACCCAGTACTTC	CASSYSIGRGLGKFETQYF
TRBJ2-7	.	many	TRBV6-6	TGTGCCAGCGCGGGTTCCTACGAGCAGTACTTC	CASAGSYEQYF
TRBJ2-1	TRBD2	few	TRBV20-1	TGCAGTGCTAGAGATTTTAGCGGGGGTTACAATGAGCAGTTCTTC	CSARDFSGGYNEQFF
TRBJ2-4	.	few	TRBV5-1	TGCGCCAGCAGCTTGGACAACATTCAGTACTTC	CASSLDNIQYF
TRBJ1-5	.	.	TRBV3-1	TGTGCCAGCAGCCAAGAGCACTCCAATCAGCCCCAGCATTTT	CASSQEHSNQPQHF